This TCR beta chain came from a study of cytomegalovirus exposure and HLA in healthy donors. Study as a whole: Inside one of the first data releases sat around 86 million unique TCRs taken from HLA-typed donors.

Primers: 60 Vbeta forward and 13 Jbeta reverse. Only in-frame clones appear in the TCRdb table, and some are missing; sequencing was by immunoSEQ multiplex PCR. The sample consists of 77,000 or so clones, about 79% of them appearing once. Trimming shortened V by 0 bases and J by 5 bases, and 15 bases separated the two germline ends. Germline assignment: CDR1 SGDLS and CDR2 YYNGEE. The CDR3 loop spans 15 amino acids. With regard to this clone: The target antigen is unknown.

Regarding the study as a whole: In vitro data verified a few CMV-associated chains as specific for CMV antigens. Presence/absence analyses treated sequencing depth as roughly uniform across donors. More clonal expansion characterized HLA-associated TCR beta chains than equally common others in a later analysis.

Sequencing was performed on PBMCs. The rearrangement links TRBV9 to TRBJ2-7, with D possibly matching TRBD2 (6 bases). This TCR derives from a woman between 35 and 50 years old in good health and CMV-seronegative. The CDR3 bases are TGTGCCAGCAGCGTAGAACCAGCGGGTTTCAACGAGCAGTACTTC. Translation: CASSVEPAGFNEQYF.